This entry features one T cell receptor (beta chain) sequence. This entry is derived from a study of blood T cell repertoires in COVID-19. Study-wide context: Samples taken during acute and convalescent COVID-19 were collected in the United States, Italy and Spain. Sources were T cells, B-cell-depleted T cells, or PBMCs; the material itself was cDNA or gDNA.

V trimming: 5 bases; J trimming: 8 bases; junction bases outside the gene matches: 8. Germline CDR1 SGHTA, CDR2 FQGNSA. The CDR3 length is 13 residues. Authors' analysis steps: Nucleated cell number was recorded as an estimate derived from reference gene primer amplification. Sequenced by immunoSEQ multiplex PCR; TCRdb stores in-frame clones only, minus some. Clone size and V and J calls were adopted from that table, with D and trimming inferred from the DNA. The table has 250,000 or so clones, around 86% seen once; the top ten hold about 1.6%. The receptor was isolated from a woman in her thirties or forties who had recovered from COVID-19. The chain couples TRBV7-2 to TRBJ1-1, with 7 positions matching TRBD1. The specimen sequenced was peripheral blood. The CDR3 DNA is TGTGCCAGCAGCCCACGGACAGGCCGGGAAGCTTTCTTT. It encodes CASSPRTGREAFF. Full variable domain (rest looked up from reference TRBV7-2 and TRBJ1-1): GAGVSQSPSNKVTEKGKDVELRCDPISGHTALYWYRQSLGQGLEFLIYFQGNSAPDKSGLPSDRFSAERTGGSVSTLTIQRTQQEDSAVYLCASSPRTGREAFFGQGTRLTVV.